This T cell receptor beta chain was recovered during a study of blood T cells in healthy people across ages. Healthy individuals of Caucasian origin from Russia, aged about 6 to 95, served as donors. Researchers collected ten milliliters of peripheral blood from every single donor. Sample-barcoded 5' priming and a J-beta primer mix drove a second PCR of roughly 7 to 11 cycles. TCRdb passed the 5' RACE reads through MiXCR, listing each CDR3 protein once. The sample lists some 670,000 distinct CDR3 sequences; about 51% were seen once. This CDR3 contains 15 residues. V was clipped by 5 bases and J by 5 bases; unmatched bases: 13. Looked up from germline, CDR1 is DFQATT and CDR2 is SNEGSKA (reference sequence).

Sequencing was performed on blood. The genes are TRBV20-1 and TRBJ2-3; 7 bases are shared with TRBD2. The receptor was isolated from a woman of 80 years or more in good health. The CDR3 DNA is TGCAGTGCTCACCTTAGCGGGCTGATGGTAGATACGCAGTATTTT. Residues: CSAHLSGLMVDTQYF.